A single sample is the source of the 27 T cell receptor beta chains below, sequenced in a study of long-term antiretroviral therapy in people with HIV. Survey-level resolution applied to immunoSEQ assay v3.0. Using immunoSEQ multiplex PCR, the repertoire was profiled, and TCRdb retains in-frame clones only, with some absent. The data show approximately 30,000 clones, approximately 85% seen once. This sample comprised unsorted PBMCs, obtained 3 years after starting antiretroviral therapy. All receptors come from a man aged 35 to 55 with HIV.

CDR3 loop: CASSPKAGFTDTQYF. In DNA form, the CDR3 reads TGTGCCAGCAGCCCCAAAGCGGGGTTCACAGATACGCAGTATTTT. The rearrangement uses TRBV9 and TRBJ2-3; 7 bases agree with TRBD2. V dropped 4 bases and J dropped 2; count of bases not matched to a gene: 7. Germline V gives CDR1 SGDLS, CDR2 YYNGEE. This CDR3 comprises 15 residues. Complete variable domain (other parts from reference TRBV9 and TRBJ2-3): DSGVTQTPKHLITATGQRVTLRCSPRSGDLSVYWYQQSLDQGLQFLIQYYNGEERAKGNILERFSAQQFPDLHSELNLSSLELGDSALYFCASSPKAGFTDTQYFGPGTRLTVL.

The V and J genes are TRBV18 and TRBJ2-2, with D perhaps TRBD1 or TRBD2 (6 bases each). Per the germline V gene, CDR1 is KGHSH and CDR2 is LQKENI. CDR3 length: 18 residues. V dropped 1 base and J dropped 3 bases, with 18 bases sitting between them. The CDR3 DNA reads TGTGCCAGCTCACCACGAGCTGGAGGGGGTCAGGACACCGGGGAGCTGTTTTTT. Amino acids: CASSPRAGGGQDTGELFF.

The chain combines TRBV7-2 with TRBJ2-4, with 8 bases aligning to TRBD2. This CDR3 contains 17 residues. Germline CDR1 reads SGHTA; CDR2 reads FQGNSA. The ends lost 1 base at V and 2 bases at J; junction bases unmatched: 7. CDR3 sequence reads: CASSLEGGRPSKNIQYF. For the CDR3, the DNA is TGTGCCAGCAGCTTAGAGGGCGGGAGGCCCTCCAAAAACATTCAGTACTTC.

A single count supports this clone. DNA for the CDR3: TGTGCCAGCAGTGAACTTTCCGGGACAAGGGGCTACGAGCAGTACTTC. Amino acid sequence: CASSELSGTRGYEQYF. The chain has TRBV6-1 and TRBJ2-7; maybe TRBD1 (6 bases). Germline V gene lookup returns CDR1 MNHNS and CDR2 SASEGT. The CDR3 length is 16 residues. Trimming took off 2 bases at V and 3 bases at J, with 17 bases between the two ends.

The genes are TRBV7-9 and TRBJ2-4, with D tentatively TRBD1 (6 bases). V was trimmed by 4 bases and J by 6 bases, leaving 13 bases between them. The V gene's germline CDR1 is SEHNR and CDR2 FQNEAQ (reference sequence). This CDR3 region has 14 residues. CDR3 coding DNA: TGTGCCAGCAGCTCACCGGACAGAGGAAACATTCAGTACTTC. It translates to CASSSPDRGNIQYF.

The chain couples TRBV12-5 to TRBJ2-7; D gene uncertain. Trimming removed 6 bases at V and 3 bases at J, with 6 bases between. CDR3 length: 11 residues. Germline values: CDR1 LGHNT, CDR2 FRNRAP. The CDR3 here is CASGPDYEQYF. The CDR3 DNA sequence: TGTGCTAGTGGCCCAGACTACGAGCAGTACTTC. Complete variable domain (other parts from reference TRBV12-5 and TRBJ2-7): DARVTQTPRHKVTEMGQEVTMRCQPILGHNTVFWYRQTMMQGLELLAYFRNRAPLDDSGMPKDRFSAEMPDATLATLKIQPSEPRDSAVYFCASGPDYEQYFGPGTRLTVT.

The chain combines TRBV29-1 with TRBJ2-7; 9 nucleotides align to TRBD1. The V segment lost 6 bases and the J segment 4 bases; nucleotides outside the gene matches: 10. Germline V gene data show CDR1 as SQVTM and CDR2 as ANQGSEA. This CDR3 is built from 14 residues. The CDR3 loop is CSVEPGQGGYEQYF. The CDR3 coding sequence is TGCAGCGTGGAACCGGGACAGGGTGGGTACGAGCAGTACTTC.

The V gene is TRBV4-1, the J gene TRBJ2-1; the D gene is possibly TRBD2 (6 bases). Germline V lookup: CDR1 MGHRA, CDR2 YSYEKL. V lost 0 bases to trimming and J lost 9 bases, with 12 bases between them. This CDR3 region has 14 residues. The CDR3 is CASSQDRRGGEQFF. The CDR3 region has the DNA TGCGCCAGCAGCCAAGATCGTAGGGGAGGTGAGCAGTTCTTC.

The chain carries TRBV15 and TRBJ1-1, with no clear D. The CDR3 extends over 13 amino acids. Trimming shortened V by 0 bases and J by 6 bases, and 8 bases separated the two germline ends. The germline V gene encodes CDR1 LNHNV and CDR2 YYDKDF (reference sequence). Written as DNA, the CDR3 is TGTGCCACCAGCAGAGATGAGGGAGCTGAAGCTTTCTTT. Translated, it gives CATSRDEGAEAFF.

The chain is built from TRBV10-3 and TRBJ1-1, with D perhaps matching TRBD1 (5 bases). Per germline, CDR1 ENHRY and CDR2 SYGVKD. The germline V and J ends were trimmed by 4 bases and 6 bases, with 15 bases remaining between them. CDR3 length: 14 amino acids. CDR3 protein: CAISGGPEGSEAFF. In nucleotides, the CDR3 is TGTGCCATCAGTGGGGGCCCTGAGGGTTCTGAAGCTTTCTTT.

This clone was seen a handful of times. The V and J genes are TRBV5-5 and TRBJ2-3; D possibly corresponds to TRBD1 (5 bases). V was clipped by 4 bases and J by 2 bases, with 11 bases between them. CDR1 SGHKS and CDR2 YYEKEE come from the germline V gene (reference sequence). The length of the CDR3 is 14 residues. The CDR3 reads CASSPGRNTDTQYF. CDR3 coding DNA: TGTGCCAGCAGCCCAGGGCGGAACACAGATACGCAGTATTTT.

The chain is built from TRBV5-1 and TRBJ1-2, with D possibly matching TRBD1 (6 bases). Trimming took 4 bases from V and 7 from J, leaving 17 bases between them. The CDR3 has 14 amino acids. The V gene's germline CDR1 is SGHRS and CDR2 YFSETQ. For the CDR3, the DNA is TGCGCCAGCAGCGGATGGACAGCTGACGGTGGCTACACCTTC. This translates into CASSGWTADGGYTF.

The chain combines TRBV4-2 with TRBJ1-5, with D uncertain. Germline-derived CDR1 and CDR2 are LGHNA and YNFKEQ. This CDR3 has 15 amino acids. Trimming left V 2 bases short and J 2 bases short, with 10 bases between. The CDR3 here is CASSQKLPGNQPQHF. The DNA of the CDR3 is TGTGCCAGCAGCCAAAAACTACCGGGCAATCAGCCCCAGCATTTT.

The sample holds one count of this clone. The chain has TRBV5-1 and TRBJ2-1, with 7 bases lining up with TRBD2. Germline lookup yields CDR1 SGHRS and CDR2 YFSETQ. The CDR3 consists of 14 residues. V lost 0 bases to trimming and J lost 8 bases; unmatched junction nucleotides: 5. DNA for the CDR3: TGCGCCAGCAGCTTGGGACTAGCAAGCGATGAGCAGTTCTTC. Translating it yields CASSLGLASDEQFF.

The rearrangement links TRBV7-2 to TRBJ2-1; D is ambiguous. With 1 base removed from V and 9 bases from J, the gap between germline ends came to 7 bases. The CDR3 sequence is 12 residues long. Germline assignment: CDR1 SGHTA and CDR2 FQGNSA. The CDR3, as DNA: TGTGCCAGCAGCTTAGGAGCAGTTGAGCAGTTCTTC. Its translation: CASSLGAVEQFF.

Here the CDR3 DNA reads TGCAGCGTTGAAGAACAGGGGATGGGGCCAATAGTCGGCTACACCTTC. This codes for CSVEEQGMGPIVGYTF. The genes are TRBV29-1 and TRBJ1-2, with 7 bases identical to TRBD1. Germline trimming cut 0 bases from V and 8 bases from J; bases unmatched to any gene: 15. This CDR3 is built from 16 residues. Germline V lookup: CDR1 SQVTM, CDR2 ANQGSEA.

The CDR3 region has the DNA TGTGCCAGCAGCTTAGTCGGGGCTAGCGGGTGGTACAATGAGCAGTTCTTC. Translation: CASSLVGASGWYNEQFF. This chain joins TRBV7-9 and TRBJ2-1; TRBD2 matches at 8 bases. CDR1 SEHNR and CDR2 FQNEAQ come from the germline V gene (reference sequence). This CDR3 has 17 amino acids. With V trimmed by 1 base and J by 4 bases, 9 bases remained unmatched.

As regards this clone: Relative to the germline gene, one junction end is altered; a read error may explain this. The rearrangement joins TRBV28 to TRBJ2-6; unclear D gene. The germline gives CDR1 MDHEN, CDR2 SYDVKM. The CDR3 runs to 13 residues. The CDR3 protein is CASSAPPTMVPTF. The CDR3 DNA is TGTGCCAGCAGTGCCCCTCCAACTATGGTCCCGACTTTC.

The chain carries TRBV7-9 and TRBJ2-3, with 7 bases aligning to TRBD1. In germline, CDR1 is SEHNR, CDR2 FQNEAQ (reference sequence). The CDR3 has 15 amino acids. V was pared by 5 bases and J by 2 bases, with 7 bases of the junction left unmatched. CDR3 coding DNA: TGTGCCAGCAGCCAAGGGACAGATCTCACAGATACGCAGTATTTT. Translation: CASSQGTDLTDTQYF. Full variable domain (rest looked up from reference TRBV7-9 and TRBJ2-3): DTGVSQNPRHKITKRGQNVTFRCDPISEHNRLYWYRQTLGQGPEFLTYFQNEAQLEKSRLLSDRFSAERPKGSFSTLEIQRTEQGDSAMYLCASSQGTDLTDTQYFGPGTRLTVL.

CDR3 amino acids: CASSFGGPDTQYF. The CDR3 bases are TGTGCCAGCAGTTTCGGGGGGCCCGATACGCAGTATTTT. The J gene is TRBJ2-3, the V gene TRBV6-1; a weak D match, TRBD2 (7 bases). The V gene's germline CDR1 is MNHNS and CDR2 SASEGT. The CDR3 covers 13 residues. V lost 5 bases and J 6 bases, leaving 12 bases between the germline ends.

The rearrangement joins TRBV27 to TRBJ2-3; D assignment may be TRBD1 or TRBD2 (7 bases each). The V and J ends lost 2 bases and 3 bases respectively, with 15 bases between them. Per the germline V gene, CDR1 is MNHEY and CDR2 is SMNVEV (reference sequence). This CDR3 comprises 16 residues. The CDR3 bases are TGTGCCAGCAGTTTAAGCGGGACAGTCCTGACAGATACGCAGTATTTT. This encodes CASSLSGTVLTDTQYF.

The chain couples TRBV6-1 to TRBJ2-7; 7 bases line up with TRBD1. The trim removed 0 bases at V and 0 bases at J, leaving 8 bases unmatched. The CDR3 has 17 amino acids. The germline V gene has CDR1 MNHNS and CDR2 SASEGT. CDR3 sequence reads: CASSEASFGTASYEQYF. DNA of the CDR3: TGTGCCAGCAGTGAAGCGTCATTTGGGACAGCCTCCTACGAGCAGTACTTC.

The CDR3 bases are TGTGCCAGCTCTCGGCGACAGGCAACTAATGAAAAACTGTTTTTT. This codes for CASSRRQATNEKLFF. The chain has TRBV18 and TRBJ1-4, with D perhaps TRBD1 (6 bases). The germline CDR1 and CDR2 sequences are KGHSH and LQKENI. The CDR3 has 15 amino acids. V was trimmed by 6 bases and J by 0 bases, leaving 11 bases between them.

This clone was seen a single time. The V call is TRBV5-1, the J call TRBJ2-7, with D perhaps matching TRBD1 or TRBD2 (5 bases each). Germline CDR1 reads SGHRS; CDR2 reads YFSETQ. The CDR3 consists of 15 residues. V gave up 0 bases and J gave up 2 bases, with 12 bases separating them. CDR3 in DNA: TGCGCCAGCAGCTTGGCGGGACCGGACCCCTACGAGCAGTACTTC. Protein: CASSLAGPDPYEQYF.

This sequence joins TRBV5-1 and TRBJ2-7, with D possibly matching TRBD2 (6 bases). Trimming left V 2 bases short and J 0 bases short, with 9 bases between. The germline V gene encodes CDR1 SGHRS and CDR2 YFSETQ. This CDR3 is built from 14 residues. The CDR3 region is CASSFLGGSYEQYF. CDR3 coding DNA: TGCGCCAGCAGCTTTCTGGGGGGCTCCTACGAGCAGTACTTC.

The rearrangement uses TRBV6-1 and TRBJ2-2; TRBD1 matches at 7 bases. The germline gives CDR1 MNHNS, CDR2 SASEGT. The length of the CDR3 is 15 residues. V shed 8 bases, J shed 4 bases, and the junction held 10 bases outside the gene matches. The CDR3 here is CASCRQGGATGELFF. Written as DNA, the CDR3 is TGTGCCAGCTGCCGACAGGGTGGGGCCACCGGGGAGCTGTTTTTT.

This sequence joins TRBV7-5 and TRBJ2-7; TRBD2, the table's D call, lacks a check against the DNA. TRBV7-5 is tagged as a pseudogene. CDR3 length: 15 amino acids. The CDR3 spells CVRRDPSGSVNEQYF. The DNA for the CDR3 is TGTGTCAGAAGGGACCCTAGCGGGAGTGTCAACGAGCAGTACTTC.